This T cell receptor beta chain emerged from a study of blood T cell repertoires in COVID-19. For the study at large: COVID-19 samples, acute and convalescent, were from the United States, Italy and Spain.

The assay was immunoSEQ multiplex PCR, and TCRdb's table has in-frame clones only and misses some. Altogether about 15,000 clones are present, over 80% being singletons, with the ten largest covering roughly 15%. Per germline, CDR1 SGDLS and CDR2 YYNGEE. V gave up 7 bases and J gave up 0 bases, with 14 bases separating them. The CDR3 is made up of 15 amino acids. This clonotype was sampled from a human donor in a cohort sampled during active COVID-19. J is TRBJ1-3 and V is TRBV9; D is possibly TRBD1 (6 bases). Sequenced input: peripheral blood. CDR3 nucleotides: TGTGCCAGCGCCCCACAGGGAAGCTCTGGAAACACCATATATTTT. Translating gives CASAPQGSSGNTIYF.